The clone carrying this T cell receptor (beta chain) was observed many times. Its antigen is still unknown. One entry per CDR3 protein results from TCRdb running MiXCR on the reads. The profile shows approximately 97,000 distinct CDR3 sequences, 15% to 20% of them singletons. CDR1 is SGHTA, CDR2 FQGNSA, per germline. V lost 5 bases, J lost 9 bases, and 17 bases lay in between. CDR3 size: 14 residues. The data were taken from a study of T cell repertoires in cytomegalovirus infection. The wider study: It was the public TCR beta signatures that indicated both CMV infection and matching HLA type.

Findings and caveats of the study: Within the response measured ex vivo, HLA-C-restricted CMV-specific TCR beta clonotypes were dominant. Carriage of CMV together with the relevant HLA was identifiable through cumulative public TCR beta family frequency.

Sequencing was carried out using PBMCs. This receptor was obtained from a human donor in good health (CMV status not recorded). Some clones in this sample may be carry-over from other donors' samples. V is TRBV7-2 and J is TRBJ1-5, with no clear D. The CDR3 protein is CASSLNAGPWPQHF. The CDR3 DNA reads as TGTGCCAGCAGCCTTAACGCGGGCCCGTGGCCCCAGCATTTT. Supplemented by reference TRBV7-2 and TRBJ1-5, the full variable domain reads GAGVSQSPSNKVTEKGKDVELRCDPISGHTALYWYRQSLGQGLEFLIYFQGNSAPDKSGLPSDRFSAERTGGSVSTLTIQRTQQEDSAVYLCASSLNAGPWPQHFGDGTRLSIL.